These T cell receptor beta chains were read from a single sample in a study of Graves' ophthalmopathy and Graves' hyperthyroidism. TCRdb used MiXCR to reprocess the multiplex PCR reads, holding one entry per CDR3 protein. The sample lists 680,000 or so distinct CDR3 sequences, about 24% occurring once. Sample: peripheral blood. The source is a woman between 18 and 29 years old with stable Graves' hyperthyroidism. Some clones in this sample may be carry-over from other donors' samples. CDR3s include the opening cysteine and the closing phenylalanine or tryptophan. The D gene is left open where the match is weak. Size values are once, few and many counts, or a class for expanded clones, and some rows have none.

>TRBV24-1|TRBD1|TRBJ2-2|many
CATSDLQWTGNTGELFF
TGTGCCACCAGTGATTTGCAGTGGACAGGGAACACCGGGGAGCTGTTTTTT
>TRBV28|TRBD2|TRBJ2-5|few
CASSFLGLAKVETQYF
TGTGCCAGCAGTTTCCTGGGACTAGCTAAAGTAGAGACCCAGTACTTC
>TRBV15|-|TRBJ1-2|many
CATSRMDMGYGYTF
TGTGCCACCAGCAGAATGGACATGGGCTATGGCTACACCTTC
>TRBV28|-|TRBJ2-6|many
CASAALGGASGANVLTF
TGTGCCAGCGCGGCTTTGGGGGGCGCTTCTGGGGCCAACGTCCTGACTTTC
>TRBV7-8|-|TRBJ2-5|few
CASSLREANSQETQYF
TGTGCCAGCAGCTTAAGGGAGGCTAATTCTCAAGAGACCCAGTACTTC
>TRBV20-1|TRBD1|TRBJ1-5|many
CSASTGVRQPQHF
TGCAGTGCTAGCACAGGGGTCCGGCAGCCCCAGCATTTT
>TRBV2|-|TRBJ2-7|many
CASKTSEQYF
TGTGCCAGCAAGACCTCGGAGCAGTACTTC
>TRBV20-1|-|TRBJ2-7|many
CSARWGRSYEQYF
TGCAGTGCCCGGTGGGGTAGGTCCTACGAGCAGTACTTC
>TRBV15|-|TRBJ2-7|many
CATSRARSSYEQYF
TGTGCCACCAGCAGAGCCCGGAGCTCCTACGAGCAGTACTTC
>TRBV29-1|-|TRBJ1-5|many
CSVTLSRDQPQHF
TGCAGCGTGACCCTCTCCAGGGATCAGCCCCAGCATTTT
>TRBV4-1|-|TRBJ2-5|-
CASSQDNVQETQYF
TGCGCCAGCAGCCAAGATAACGTCCAAGAGACCCAGTACTTC
>TRBV2|TRBD2|TRBJ2-3|many
CASSEVNGGSTDTQYF
TGTGCCAGCAGTGAAGTAAACGGGGGGAGCACAGATACGCAGTATTTT
>TRBV11-2|-|TRBJ2-2|-
CASTRGLVANTGELFF
TGTGCCAGCACCCGAGGTCTTGTCGCGAACACCGGGGAGCTGTTTTTT
>TRBV12-3/TRBV12-4|-|TRBJ2-4|many
CASSPTGTEVRNIQYF
TGTGCCAGCAGTCCTACCGGGACGGAAGTCCGAAACATTCAGTACTTC
>TRBV27|TRBD2|TRBJ2-7|many
CASTRLAGDHEQYF
TGTGCCAGCACCAGACTAGCGGGGGACCACGAGCAGTACTTC
>TRBV19|-|TRBJ2-7|few
CASSMPGGTYEQYF
TGTGCCAGTAGTATGCCCGGGGGAACCTACGAGCAGTACTTC
>TRBV7-2|TRBD1|TRBJ2-5|many
CASSLGGQQETQYF
TGTGCTAGCAGCTTAGGGGGACAGCAAGAGACCCAGTACTTC
>TRBV12-3/TRBV12-4|-|TRBJ1-4|-
CASSQLAGKLFF
TGTGCCAGCAGTCAACTTGCGGGAAAACTGTTTTTT
>TRBV4-1|-|TRBJ1-6|few
CASSPRLGSPLHF
TGCGCCAGCAGCCCACGATTAGGGTCACCCCTCCACTTT
>TRBV6-5|TRBD2|TRBJ2-5|many
CASSYAGGAETQYF
TGTGCCAGCAGTTATGCGGGGGGGGCAGAGACCCAGTACTTC
>TRBV28|-|TRBJ1-1|many
CASRLRDREAFF
TGTGCCAGCAGACTACGCGACAGGGAAGCTTTCTTT
>TRBV27|-|TRBJ1-6|many
CASRTSLEPLHF
TGTGCCAGCAGGACAAGTTTAGAACCCCTCCACTTT
>TRBV6-5|-|TRBJ2-7|-
CASSYSSWSIYEQYF
TGTGCCAGCAGTTACTCATCTTGGAGTATCTACGAGCAGTACTTC
>TRBV25-1|-|TRBJ2-7|many
CASSETGSHEQYF
TGTGCCAGCAGTGAAACAGGGTCCCACGAGCAGTACTTC
>TRBV7-2|-|TRBJ2-5|many
CASSLGGHEKETQYF
TGTGCCAGCAGCTTAGGGGGACACGAGAAAGAGACCCAGTACTTC
>TRBV19|-|TRBJ1-5|many
CASSTGPDQPQHF
TGTGCCAGTAGTACGGGACCGGATCAGCCCCAGCATTTT
>TRBV7-9|-|TRBJ2-7|many
CASSPRTPYEQYF
TGTGCCAGCAGCCCTAGGACACCCTACGAGCAGTACTTC
>TRBV18|TRBD1|TRBJ2-5|-
CANSTQITDRALRETQYF
TGTGCCAACTCAACCCAGATAACGGACAGGGCGTTGAGGGAGACCCAGTACTTC
>TRBV11-2|-|TRBJ1-2|many
CASSSASRTDGYTF
TGTGCCAGCAGCTCAGCCTCCAGGACGGATGGCTACACCTTC
>TRBV28|-|TRBJ1-2|many
CASSLEGLYGYTF
TGTGCCAGCAGTTTAGAGGGCCTCTATGGCTACACCTTC
>TRBV6-1|TRBD1|TRBJ2-7|many
CASSTGQGQYF
TGCGCCAGCAGTACGGGACAGGGGCAGTACTTC
>TRBV7-6|-|TRBJ2-7|many
CASSLAIGPYEQYF
TGTGCCAGCAGCTTAGCGATAGGGCCCTACGAGCAGTACTTC
>TRBV13|-|TRBJ1-6|many
CASSWKTEVNSPLHF
TGTGCCAGCAGCTGGAAGACGGAAGTTAATTCACCCCTCCACTTT
>TRBV20-1|-|TRBJ2-2|many
CSARLDTGELFF
TGCAGTGCTAGACTCGACACCGGGGAGCTGTTTTTT
>TRBV12-3/TRBV12-4|TRBD2|TRBJ2-7|once
CATSGGGYEQYF
TGTGCCACCAGCGGGGGCGGGTACGAGCAGTACTTC
>TRBV20-1|-|TRBJ2-2|many
CSARPPQKTTGELFF
TGCAGTGCTAGGCCACCCCAGAAGACCACCGGGGAGCTGTTTTTT
>TRBV4-1|TRBD2|TRBJ2-5|-
CASRPAGPGETQYF
TGCGCCAGCAGACCAGCGGGGCCGGGGGAGACCCAGTACTTC